The sequence of this T cell receptor beta chain was determined in a study of shared clonotypes between healthy human individuals. The study's findings and limits: Measured sharing among donors was expected to vary with sequencing depth. Generally, estimated richness proved larger in naive subsets than it did in memory subsets.

To note about this clone: The antigen is not known.

TCRdb keeps only in-frame clones here, not all; method: immunoSEQ multiplex PCR. Of about 1.1 million clones listed, about 80% are singletons. CDR1 is LNHNV and CDR2 is YYDKDF in the germline V gene (reference sequence). Between the trimmed V and J ends, which lost 7 bases and 0 bases, there was a span of 22 bases. The CDR3 covers 18 residues. Sequencing used memory CD4+ T cells from PBMCs. Subset reported: CD45RA-negative fraction. The chain combines TRBV15 with TRBJ2-1; D is possibly TRBD1 (5 bases). The sequence was collected from a man younger than 35 in good health. Some clones in this sample may be carry-over from other donors' samples. CDR3 sequence reads: CATTFCQGALCSYNEQFF. As DNA, the CDR3 is TGTGCCACCACTTTTTGCCAAGGGGCCCTCTGCTCCTACAATGAGCAGTTCTTC.